Listed here are 20 T cell receptor beta chains from one sample, sequenced in a study of T-cell memory formation after mild COVID-19 (dated by TCRdb to 2020 to 2023). The protocol used for the library was 5' RACE. Sequencing was performed on an Illumina NovaSeq 6000. Starting from the raw public reads, TCRdb applied fastp trimming at Q25, assembled clones with MiXCR and retained in-frame beta chains. Rows with a matching CDR3 protein are joined into one entry that keeps the most common DNA and genes. The sample records fewer than 250,000 distinct CDR3 sequences, less than 20% of which are singletons. The ten largest clones add up to 2.1% of the sample. What was sequenced was PBMCs or a T cell subset sorted from them (not recorded which). Receptors originate from an adult woman who had mild COVID-19 (a few samples of this study predate the infection). The sample titles of this study are shuffled in the database, so cell type and time point are left out; the donor was told from shared clones.

This rearrangement joins TRBV12-3 or TRBV12-4 to TRBJ2-1; the D is unclear. This CDR3 is 14 amino acids long. The ends were cut back, 5 bases at V and 4 bases at J, with 12 bases in the middle. CDR3: CASSPPGWYNEQFF. The CDR3 DNA reads TGTGCCAGCAGTCCCCCCGGGTGGTACAATGAGCAGTTCTTC.

This clonotype was recorded a few times. This chain joins TRBV2 and TRBJ1-1; 8 bases fit TRBD1. V was clipped by 10 bases and J by 3 bases; unmatched bases: 7. The V gene's germline CDR1 is SNHLY and CDR2 FYNNEI. The CDR3 consists of 13 residues. CDR3 loop: CATRAGGYTEAFF. CDR3 DNA sequence: TGTGCCACCAGAGCAGGGGGCTACACTGAAGCTTTCTTT. The full variable domain, rest sourced from reference TRBV2 and TRBJ1-1, is EPEVTQTPSHQVTQMGQEVILRCVPISNHLYFYWYRQILGQKVEFLVSFYNNEISEKSEIFDDQFSVERPDGSNFTLKIRSTKLEDSAMYFCATRAGGYTEAFFGQGTRLTVV.

This clonotype turned up a few times. The genes are TRBV5-1 and TRBJ2-5; D is perhaps TRBD2 (6 bases). There are 15 residues in the CDR3. Trimming shortened V by 5 bases and J by 5 bases, and 19 bases separated the two germline ends. The germline CDR1 and CDR2 sequences are SGHRS and YFSETQ. CDR3 loop: CASSLRSTGGETQYF. For the CDR3, the DNA is TGCGCCAGCAGTTTACGGAGTACCGGAGGGGAGACCCAGTACTTC.

The genes are TRBV20-1 and TRBJ2-1; 13 bases are shared with TRBD2. Germline lookup yields CDR1 DFQATT and CDR2 SNEGSKA (reference sequence). This CDR3 has 15 amino acids. Trimming at V came to 5 bases and at J to 7 bases, leaving 8 bases not matched to a gene. The CDR3 region has the DNA TGCAGTGCTGGGGGGACTAGCGGGAATGTGAATGAGCAGTTCTTC. Translated: CSAGGTSGNVNEQFF.

V usage is TRBV7-2 and J usage is TRBJ2-7; D is perhaps TRBD2 (6 bases). Germline loops: CDR1 SGHTA, CDR2 FQGNSA. CDR3 length: 14 amino acids. V was pared by 1 base and J by 4 bases, with 11 bases between. CDR3 amino acids: CASSLGGDPYEQYF. The CDR3 DNA follows: TGTGCCAGCAGCTTAGGGGGGGACCCTTACGAGCAGTACTTC.

This clonotype was detected only a few times. The chain joins TRBV29-1 to TRBJ2-7; 9 bases are shared with TRBD1. With V trimmed by 6 bases and J by 10 bases, 4 bases remained unmatched. CDR1 is SQVTM, CDR2 ANQGSEA, per germline. This CDR3 has 10 amino acids. The CDR3 coding sequence is TGCAGCGTGCGGGACAGGGATCAGTACTTC. Amino acid sequence: CSVRDRDQYF.

Written as DNA, the CDR3 is TGTGCCAGCAGTGAGTTCAGGGTGAGCTATGGCTACACCTTC. This sequence encodes CASSEFRVSYGYTF. J is TRBJ1-2 and V is TRBV6-1; a possible D gene is TRBD1 (5 bases). This CDR3 comprises 14 residues. Trimming removed 3 bases at V and 4 bases at J, with 12 bases between. Looked up from germline, CDR1 is MNHNS and CDR2 is SASEGT.

This clonotype showed up many times. One junction end does not reproduce the germline sequence, and a read error may be involved. The J gene is TRBJ2-2, the V gene TRBV12-3 or TRBV12-4; D gene unclear. The CDR3 sequence is 12 residues long. The DNA for the CDR3 is TGCGCCAGCAGCTTTGGCACCGGGGAGCTGTTTTTT. Translation: CASSFGTGELFF.

In its sample, this clonotype was seen a few times. This rearrangement joins TRBV2 to TRBJ2-5; TRBD1 matches 8 bases. J gave up 7 bases and V 4 bases, and 11 bases lay outside the gene matches. This CDR3 has 15 amino acids. CDR1 is SNHLY, CDR2 FYNNEI, per germline. The CDR3 loop reads CASSVGGQGAGTQYF. The DNA of the CDR3 is TGTGCCAGCAGTGTAGGCGGCCAGGGGGCTGGGACCCAGTACTTC.

The rearrangement joins TRBV4-1 to TRBJ1-6; TRBD1 aligns across 7 bases. This CDR3 is built from 16 residues. Germline CDR1 reads MGHRA; CDR2 reads YSYEKL. V dropped 1 base and J dropped 7; count of bases not matched to a gene: 7. As DNA, the CDR3 is TGCGCCAGCAGCCAAGGGGAGGGGGCAAGAAATTCACCCCTCCACTTT. Its translation: CASSQGEGARNSPLHF.

CDR3 DNA sequence: TGTGCCAGCACCCGGGAAAGGGAGTCCTACGAGCAGTACTTC. Its translation: CASTRERESYEQYF. The rearrangement joins TRBV2 to TRBJ2-7; tentative D call: TRBD2 (5 bases). In germline, CDR1 is SNHLY, CDR2 FYNNEI. This CDR3 is built from 14 residues. V lost 7 bases and J lost 1, with 14 bases in between. Full variable domain (remainder filled in from reference TRBV2 and TRBJ2-7): EPEVTQTPSHQVTQMGQEVILRCVPISNHLYFYWYRQILGQKVEFLVSFYNNEISEKSEIFDDQFSVERPDGSNFTLKIRSTKLEDSAMYFCASTRERESYEQYFGPGTRLTVT.

In its sample, this clonotype was seen many times. This chain joins TRBV18 and TRBJ1-3; no clear D gene. Deletions cut 2 bases from V and 0 bases from J, with 11 bases between. CDR3 length equals 16 residues. Germline assignment: CDR1 KGHSH and CDR2 LQKENI. The CDR3 protein is CASSPYGETSGNTIYF. The CDR3 nucleotides read TGTGCCAGCTCACCATATGGGGAGACCTCTGGAAACACCATATATTTT.

This chain uses TRBV19 with TRBJ2-7; 14 bases are a match to TRBD2. The V gene's germline CDR1 is LNHDA and CDR2 SQIVND (reference sequence). The CDR3 has 16 residues. Trimming cost V 4 bases and J 2 bases; bases outside gene matches: 4. The CDR3 is CASSTGLAGGTYEQYF. The CDR3 DNA sequence: TGTGCCAGTAGTACCGGACTAGCGGGAGGCACCTACGAGCAGTACTTC.

The rearrangement uses TRBV18 and TRBJ2-6; 9 bases are shared with TRBD1. Germline CDR1 KGHSH, CDR2 LQKENI. V lost 3 bases to trimming and J lost 0 bases; unmatched junction nucleotides: 3. The CDR3 is 17 amino acids. The CDR3 loop is CASSPGQGSSGANVLTF. Here the CDR3 DNA reads TGTGCCAGCTCACCGGGACAGGGCTCCTCTGGGGCCAACGTCCTGACTTTC.

This sequence joins TRBV2 and TRBJ1-3; D call uncertain. Trimming pared 3 bases from V and 8 bases from J, leaving 5 bases between. Germline assignment: CDR1 SNHLY and CDR2 FYNNEI. The CDR3 sequence is 11 residues long. The DNA of the CDR3 is TGTGCCAGCAGTGATGCCTACACCATATATTTT. The encoded protein is CASSDAYTIYF.

This clonotype was picked up a small number of times. The gene calls are TRBV6-1 and TRBJ1-1; the D is unclear. The CDR3 runs 13 residues. Germline V gene data show CDR1 as MNHNS and CDR2 as SASEGT. The V end lost 7 bases, the J end lost 3 bases, and 12 bases lay between the germline ends. CDR3 nucleotide sequence: TGTGCCAGCACCCCGGGGAGCCACACTGAAGCTTTCTTT. It is translated as CASTPGSHTEAFF.

The chain recombines TRBV6-6 with TRBJ1-4, with TRBD1 matching over 7 bases. V shed 4 bases and J 8 bases; nucleotides not matched to a gene: 7. The CDR3 covers 14 residues. Germline V gene data show CDR1 as MNHNY and CDR2 as SVGAGI (reference sequence). CDR3: CASSFTGAGEKLFF. CDR3 bases: TGTGCCAGCAGTTTTACAGGGGCGGGAGAAAAACTGTTTTTT.

This clonotype is medium-sized within its sample. The rearrangement uses TRBV5-1 and TRBJ2-1; TRBD1 is a possible D gene (6 bases). From germline, CDR1 is SGHRS and CDR2 YFSETQ. V was pared by 1 base and J by 1 base, with 15 bases between. The CDR3 loop spans 17 amino acids. The CDR3 loop reads CASSLTTGKVSYNEQFF. Here the CDR3 DNA reads TGCGCCAGCAGCTTGACTACAGGGAAAGTGTCCTACAATGAGCAGTTCTTC.

In this sample, this clonotype turned up a few times. V usage is TRBV5-6 and J usage is TRBJ1-2, with a weak D call TRBD1 (6 bases). V was shortened by 3 bases and J by 2 bases, with 14 bases between the two germline ends. The CDR3 contains 15 residues. In germline, CDR1 is SGHDT, CDR2 YYEEEE. The CDR3: CASSSLDRLNYGYTF. The DNA of the CDR3 is TGTGCCAGCAGCTCGCTCGACAGGCTCAACTATGGCTACACCTTC.

This clonotype has more than one count but fewer than ten. The chain recombines TRBV20-1 with TRBJ1-2; D is unclear. The V end lost 1 base, the J end lost 5 bases, and 5 bases lay between the germline ends. CDR1 DFQATT and CDR2 SNEGSKA come from the germline V gene (reference sequence). CDR3 length: 11 amino acids. In DNA form, the CDR3 reads TGCAGTGCTAGAGGGAGTTATGGCTACACCTTC. As protein: CSARGSYGYTF.